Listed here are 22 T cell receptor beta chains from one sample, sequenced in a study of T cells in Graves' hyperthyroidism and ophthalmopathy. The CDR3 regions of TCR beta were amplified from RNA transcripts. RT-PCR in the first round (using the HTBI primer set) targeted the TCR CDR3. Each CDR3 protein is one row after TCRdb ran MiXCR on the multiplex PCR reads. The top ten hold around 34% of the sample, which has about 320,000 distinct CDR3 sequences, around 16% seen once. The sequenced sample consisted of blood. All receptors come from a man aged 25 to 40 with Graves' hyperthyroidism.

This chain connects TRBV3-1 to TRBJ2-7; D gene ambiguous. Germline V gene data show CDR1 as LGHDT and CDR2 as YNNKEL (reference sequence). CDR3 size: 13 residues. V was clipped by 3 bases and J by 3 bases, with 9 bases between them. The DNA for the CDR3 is TGTGCCAGCAGCCAGCTTCCTAGCTACGAGCAGTACTTC. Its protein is CASSQLPSYEQYF.

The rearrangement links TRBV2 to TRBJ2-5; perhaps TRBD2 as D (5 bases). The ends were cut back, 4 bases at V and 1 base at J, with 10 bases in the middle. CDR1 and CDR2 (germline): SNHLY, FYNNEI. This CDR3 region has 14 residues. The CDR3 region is CASSAGLRQETQYF. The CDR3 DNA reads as TGTGCCAGCAGTGCCGGACTTCGCCAAGAGACCCAGTACTTC.

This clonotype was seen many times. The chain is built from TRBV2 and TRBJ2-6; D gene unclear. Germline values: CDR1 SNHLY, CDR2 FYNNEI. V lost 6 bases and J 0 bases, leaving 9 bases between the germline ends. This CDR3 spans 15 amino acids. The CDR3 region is CASSDPRSGANVLTF. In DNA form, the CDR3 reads TGTGCCAGCAGCGACCCCCGCTCTGGGGCCAACGTCCTGACTTTC.

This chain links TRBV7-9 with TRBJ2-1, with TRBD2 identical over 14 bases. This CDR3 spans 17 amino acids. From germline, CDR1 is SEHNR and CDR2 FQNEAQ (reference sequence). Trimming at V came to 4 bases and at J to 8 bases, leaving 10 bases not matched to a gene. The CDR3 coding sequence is TGTGCCAGCAGCTCCACCCATGGGGGACTAGCGGGAGATGAGCAGTTCTTC. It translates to CASSSTHGGLAGDEQFF.

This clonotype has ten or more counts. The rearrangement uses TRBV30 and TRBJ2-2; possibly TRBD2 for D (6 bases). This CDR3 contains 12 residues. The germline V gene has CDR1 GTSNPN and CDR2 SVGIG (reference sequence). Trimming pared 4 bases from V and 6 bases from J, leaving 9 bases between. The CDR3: CAWTRDSGELFF. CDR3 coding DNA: TGTGCCTGGACTAGGGACTCCGGGGAGCTGTTTTTT.

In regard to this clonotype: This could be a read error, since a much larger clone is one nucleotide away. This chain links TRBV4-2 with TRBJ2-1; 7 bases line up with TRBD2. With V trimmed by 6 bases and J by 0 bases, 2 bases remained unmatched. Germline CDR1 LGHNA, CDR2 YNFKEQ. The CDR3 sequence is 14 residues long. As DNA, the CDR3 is TGTGCCAGCAGGAGCGGGGACTCCTACAATGAGCAGTTCTTC. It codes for CASRSGDSYNEQFF.

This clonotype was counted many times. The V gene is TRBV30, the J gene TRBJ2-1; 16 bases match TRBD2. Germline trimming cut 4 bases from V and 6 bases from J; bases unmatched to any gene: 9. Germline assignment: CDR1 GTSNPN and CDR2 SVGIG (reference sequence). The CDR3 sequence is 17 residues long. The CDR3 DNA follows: TGTGCCTGGACTTGGGGACTAGCGGGAGGGTGGGGCAATGAGCAGTTCTTC. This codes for CAWTWGLAGGWGNEQFF.

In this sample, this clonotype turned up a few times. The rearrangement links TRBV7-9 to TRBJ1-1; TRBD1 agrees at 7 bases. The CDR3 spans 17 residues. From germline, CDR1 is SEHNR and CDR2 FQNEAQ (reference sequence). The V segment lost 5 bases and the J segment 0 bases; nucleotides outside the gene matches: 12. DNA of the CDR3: TGTGCCAGCAGCCGAAGGGCCAGCACAGGGGTGAACACTGAAGCTTTCTTT. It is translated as CASSRRASTGVNTEAFF.

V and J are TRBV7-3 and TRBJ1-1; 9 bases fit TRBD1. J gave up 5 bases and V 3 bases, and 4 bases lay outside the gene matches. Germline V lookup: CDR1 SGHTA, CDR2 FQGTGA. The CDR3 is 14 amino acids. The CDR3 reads CASSFGTGSTEAFF. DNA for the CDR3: TGTGCCAGCAGCTTTGGGACAGGGAGTACTGAAGCTTTCTTT.

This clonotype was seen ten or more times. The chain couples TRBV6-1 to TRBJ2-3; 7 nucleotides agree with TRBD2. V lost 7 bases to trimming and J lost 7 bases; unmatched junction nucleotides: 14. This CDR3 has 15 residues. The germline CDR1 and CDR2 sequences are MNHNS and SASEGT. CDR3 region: CASTGAGSYGHTQYF. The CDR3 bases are TGTGCCAGCACCGGAGCGGGAAGTTATGGACATACGCAGTATTTT.

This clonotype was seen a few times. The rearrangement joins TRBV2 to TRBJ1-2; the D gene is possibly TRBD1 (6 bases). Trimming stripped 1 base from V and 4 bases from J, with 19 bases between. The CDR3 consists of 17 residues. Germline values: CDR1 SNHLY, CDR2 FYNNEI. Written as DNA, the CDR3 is TGTGCCAGCAGTGAAGATAGAAGTCTCGGGACAAGCTATGGCTACACCTTC. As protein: CASSEDRSLGTSYGYTF.

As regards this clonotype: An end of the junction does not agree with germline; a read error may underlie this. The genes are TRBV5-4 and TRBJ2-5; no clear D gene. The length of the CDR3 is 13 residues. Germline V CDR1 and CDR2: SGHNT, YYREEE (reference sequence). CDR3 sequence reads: CVSSLPGKETQYF. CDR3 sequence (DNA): TGTGTCAGCAGCTTGCCGGGCAAAGAGACCCAGTACTTC. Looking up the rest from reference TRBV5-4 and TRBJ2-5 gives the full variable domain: ETGVTQSPTHLIKTRGQQVTLRCSSQSGHNTVSWYQQALGQGPQFIFQYYREEENGRGNFPPRFSGLQFPNYSSELNVNALELDDSALYLCVSSLPGKETQYFGPGTRLLVL.

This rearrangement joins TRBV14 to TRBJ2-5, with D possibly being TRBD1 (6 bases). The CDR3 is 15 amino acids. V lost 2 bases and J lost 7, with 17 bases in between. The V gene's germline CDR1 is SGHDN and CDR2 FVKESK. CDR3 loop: CASSQSRTVRGTQYF. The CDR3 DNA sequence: TGTGCCAGCAGCCAATCCCGGACAGTTCGTGGGACCCAGTACTTC.

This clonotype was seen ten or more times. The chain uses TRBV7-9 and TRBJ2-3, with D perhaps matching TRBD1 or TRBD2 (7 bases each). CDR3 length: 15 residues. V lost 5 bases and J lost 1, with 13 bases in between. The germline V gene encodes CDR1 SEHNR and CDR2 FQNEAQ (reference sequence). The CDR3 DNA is TGTGCCAGCAGCGCCGCAGGGGGGGGCACAGATACGCAGTATTTT. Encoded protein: CASSAAGGGTDTQYF. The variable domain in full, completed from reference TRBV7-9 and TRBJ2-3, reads DTGVSQNPRHKITKRGQNVTFRCDPISEHNRLYWYRQTLGQGPEFLTYFQNEAQLEKSRLLSDRFSAERPKGSFSTLEIQRTEQGDSAMYLCASSAAGGGTDTQYFGPGTRLTVL.

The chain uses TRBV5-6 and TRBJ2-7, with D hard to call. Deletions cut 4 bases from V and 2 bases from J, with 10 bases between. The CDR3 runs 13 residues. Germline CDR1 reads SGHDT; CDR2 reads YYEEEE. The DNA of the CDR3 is TGTGCCAGCAGCCACGGACGGCCCTACGAGCAGTACTTC. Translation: CASSHGRPYEQYF.

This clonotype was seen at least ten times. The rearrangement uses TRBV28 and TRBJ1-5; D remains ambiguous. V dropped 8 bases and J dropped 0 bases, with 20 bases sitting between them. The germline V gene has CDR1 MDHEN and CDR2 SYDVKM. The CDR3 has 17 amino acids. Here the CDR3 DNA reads TGTGCCAGCCATCGGACGGAACTGCTTTATAGCAATCAGCCCCAGCATTTT. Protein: CASHRTELLYSNQPQHF.

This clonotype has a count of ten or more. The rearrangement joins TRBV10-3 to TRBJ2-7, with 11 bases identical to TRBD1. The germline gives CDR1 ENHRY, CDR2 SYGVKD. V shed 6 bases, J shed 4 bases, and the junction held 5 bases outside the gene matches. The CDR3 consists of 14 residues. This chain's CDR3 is CAISGDRGAYEQYF. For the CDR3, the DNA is TGTGCCATCAGCGGGGACAGGGGGGCATACGAGCAGTACTTC.

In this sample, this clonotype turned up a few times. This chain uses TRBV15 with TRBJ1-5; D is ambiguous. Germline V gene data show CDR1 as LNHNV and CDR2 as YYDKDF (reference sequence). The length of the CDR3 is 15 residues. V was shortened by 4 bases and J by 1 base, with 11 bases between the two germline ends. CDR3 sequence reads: CATSMGFGSNQPQHF. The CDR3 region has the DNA TGTGCCACCAGCATGGGTTTTGGAAGCAATCAGCCCCAGCATTTT. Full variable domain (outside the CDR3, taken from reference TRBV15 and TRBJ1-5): DAMVIQNPRYQVTQFGKPVTLSCSQTLNHNVMYWYQQKSSQAPKLLFHYYDKDFNNEADTPDNFQSRRPNTSFCFLDIRSPGLGDTAMYLCATSMGFGSNQPQHFGDGTRLSIL.

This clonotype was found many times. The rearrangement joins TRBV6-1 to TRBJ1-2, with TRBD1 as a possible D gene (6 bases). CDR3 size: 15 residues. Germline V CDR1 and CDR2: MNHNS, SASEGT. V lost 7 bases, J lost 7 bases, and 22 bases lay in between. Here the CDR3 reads CASTRGSNEGPGYTF. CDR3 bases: TGTGCCAGCACGAGGGGGAGCAACGAAGGCCCTGGCTACACCTTC.

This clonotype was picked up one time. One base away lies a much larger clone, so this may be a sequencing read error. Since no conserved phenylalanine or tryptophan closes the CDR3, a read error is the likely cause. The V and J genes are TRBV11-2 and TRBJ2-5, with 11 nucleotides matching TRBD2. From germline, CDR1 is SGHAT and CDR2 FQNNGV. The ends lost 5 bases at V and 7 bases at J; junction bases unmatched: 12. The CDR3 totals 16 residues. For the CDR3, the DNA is TGTGCCAGCAGCCATAGCGGGAGGGCCCCTGCGGGGACCCAGTACCTC. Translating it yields CASSHSGRAPAGTQYL.

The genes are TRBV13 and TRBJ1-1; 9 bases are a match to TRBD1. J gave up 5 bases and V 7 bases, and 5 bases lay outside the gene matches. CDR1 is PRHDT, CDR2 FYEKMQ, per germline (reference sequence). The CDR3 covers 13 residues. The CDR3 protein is CASKDRGKTEAFF. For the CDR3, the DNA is TGTGCCAGCAAAGACAGGGGGAAGACTGAAGCTTTCTTT.

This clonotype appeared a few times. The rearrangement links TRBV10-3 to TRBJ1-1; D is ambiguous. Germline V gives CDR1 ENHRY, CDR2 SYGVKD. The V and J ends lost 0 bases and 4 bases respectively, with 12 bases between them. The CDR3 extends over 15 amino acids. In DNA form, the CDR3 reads TGTGCCATCAGTGAGTCGAAGGAGGCAAGCACTGAAGCTTTCTTT. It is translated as CAISESKEASTEAFF.